This T cell receptor (beta chain) was identified during a study of liver allograft versus peripheral blood T cells. Study as a whole: Liver transplant recipients had T cell receptor repertoires compared between transplanted liver and peripheral blood.

With respect to this clonotype: The antigen remains undetermined. A far bigger clonotype differs at one base, so this is likely a read error.

TCRdb called the reads again in MiXCR, with one record for every CDR3 protein. The sample consists of under 600 distinct CDR3 sequences, 15% to 20% of them appearing once. Germline values: CDR1 MNHEY, CDR2 SVGAGI. The CDR3 contains 14 residues. V was clipped by 7 bases and J by 7 bases, with 19 bases between them. Study-level results: Peripheral blood T cell receptor repertoires reportedly differed from those found within liver allografts.

The chain joins TRBV6-5 to TRBJ1-2, with D possibly matching TRBD1 (6 bases). The receptor's source is a human patient who had a liver transplant. A share of the T cells may be of graft donor origin. The CDR3 DNA is TGTGCCAGCACCGACGGGACATTATTGGGTGGCTACACCTTC. This sequence encodes CASTDGTLLGGYTF.